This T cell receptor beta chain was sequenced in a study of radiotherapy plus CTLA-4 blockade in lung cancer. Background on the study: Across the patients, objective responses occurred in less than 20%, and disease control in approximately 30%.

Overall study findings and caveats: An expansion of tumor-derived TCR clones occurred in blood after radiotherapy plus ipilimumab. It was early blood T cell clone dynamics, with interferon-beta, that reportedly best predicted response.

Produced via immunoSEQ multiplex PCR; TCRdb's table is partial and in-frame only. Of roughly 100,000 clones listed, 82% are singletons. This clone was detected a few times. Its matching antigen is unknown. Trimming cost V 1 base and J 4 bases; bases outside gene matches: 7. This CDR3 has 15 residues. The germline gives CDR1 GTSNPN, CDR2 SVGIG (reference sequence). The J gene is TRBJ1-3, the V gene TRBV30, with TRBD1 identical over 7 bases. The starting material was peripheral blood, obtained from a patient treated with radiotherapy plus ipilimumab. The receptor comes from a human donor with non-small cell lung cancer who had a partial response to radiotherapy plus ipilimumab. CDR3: CAWSGNPGQGNTIYF. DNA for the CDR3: TGTGCCTGGAGTGGAAACCCGGGACAGGGAAACACCATATATTTT.